The clone carrying this TCR beta chain was found many times. No antigen is known for it. The source of the sample is a study of T cell repertoires in cytomegalovirus infection. About the research overall: From public TCR beta signatures came an indication of both CMV infection and matching HLA type. Study observations and caveats: HLA-C-restricted CMV clonotypes gave the most frequent clonotype in two of eight donors.

TCRdb passed the reads through MiXCR, listing each CDR3 protein once. The repertoire holds about 130,000 distinct CDR3 sequences, with 20% to 30% as singletons. Sequences were obtained from PBMCs, sequenced either directly or after in vitro stimulation (not recorded which). This clonotype originated in a human donor in good health (CMV status not recorded). Some clones in this sample may be carry-over from other donors' samples.

The CDR3 DNA is TGTGCCAGCAGCCCAGCCGGGACAGGGAGCCACGAGCAGTACTTC. This encodes CASSPAGTGSHEQYF. The chain has TRBV7-2 and TRBJ2-7; 9 bases match TRBD1. This CDR3 spans 15 amino acids. Germline V gene lookup returns CDR1 SGHTA and CDR2 FQGNSA. J gave up 5 bases and V 5 bases, and 10 bases lay outside the gene matches. Supplemented by reference TRBV7-2 and TRBJ2-7, the full variable domain reads GAGVSQSPSNKVTEKGKDVELRCDPISGHTALYWYRQSLGQGLEFLIYFQGNSAPDKSGLPSDRFSAERTGGSVSTLTIQRTQQEDSAVYLCASSPAGTGSHEQYFGPGTRLTVT.